These T cell receptor beta chains were read from a single sample in a study of blood T cell repertoires in COVID-19. Sequencing used immunoSEQ multiplex PCR; TCRdb keeps in-frame clones, though not all of them. The sample includes some 350,000 clones, under 95% of them seen just once. The sequencing input was peripheral blood. All receptors come from a woman in her late teens or twenties who had recovered from COVID-19. Each CDR3 is given with its conserved first and last residue. A D gene is named only where the DNA matches it firmly. Rows may omit the clone size; those that give it use once, few, many or a size class.

cdr3_aa | cdr3_nt | v_call | clone_size | j_call | d_call
CASSYSGSGKTSEQFF | TGTGCCAGCAGTTACTCGGGAAGCGGGAAAACGTCTGAGCAGTTCTTC | TRBV6-5 | - | TRBJ2-1 | TRBD2
CASSDGGSGNTIYF | TGTGCCAGTAGCGACGGAGGCTCTGGAAACACCATATATTTT | TRBV19 | - | TRBJ1-3 | -
CASSLVGDTQYF | TGTGCCAGCAGCTTAGTCGGTGATACGCAGTATTTT | TRBV7-2 | - | TRBJ2-3 | -
CASSAATGANSPLHF | TGTGCCAGCAGCGCCGCAACAGGGGCGAATTCACCCCTCCACTTT | TRBV9 | - | TRBJ1-6 | TRBD1
CASSLGALQGIVETQYF | TGTGCCAGCAGCTTGGGGGCTTTACAGGGAATAGTAGAGACCCAGTACTTC | TRBV5-8 | once | TRBJ2-5 | -
CASSLLAGNQPQHF | TGTGCCAGCAGTTTACTGGCGGGCAATCAGCCCCAGCATTTT | TRBV27 | few | TRBJ1-5 | -
CATTGTGPNEQFF | TGTGCCACCACCGGGACAGGGCCCAATGAGCAGTTCTTC | TRBV24-1 | - | TRBJ2-1 | TRBD1
CASSPRQGSGTEAFF | TGTGCCAGCAGCCCCCGACAGGGTAGCGGCACTGAAGCTTTCTTT | TRBV7-2 | - | TRBJ1-1 | TRBD1
CAISATSGSRNEQFF | TGTGCCATCAGTGCCACTAGCGGGAGTCGTAATGAGCAGTTCTTC | TRBV10-3 | - | TRBJ2-1 | TRBD2
CASSKDLAGKNIQYF | TGTGCCAGCAGTAAAGATCTAGCGGGAAAAAACATTCAGTACTTC | TRBV6-2/TRBV6-3 | - | TRBJ2-4 | TRBD2
CASSRRQGAEAFF | TGTGCCAGCAGCCGCAGACAGGGGGCTGAAGCTTTCTTT | TRBV3-1/TRBV3-2 | once | TRBJ1-1 | TRBD1
CASSLVGANTEAFF | TGTGCCAGCAGCTTGGTGGGGGCGAACACTGAAGCTTTCTTT | TRBV5-5 | once | TRBJ1-1 | -
CASSLLGRDTGELFF | TGTGCCAGCTCCCTTCTGGGGCGCGACACCGGGGAGCTGTTTTTT | TRBV19 | - | TRBJ2-2 | -
CASSAVGGNTEAFF | TGTGCCAGCAGCGCCGTGGGGGGGAACACTGAAGCTTTCTTT | TRBV9 | - | TRBJ1-1 | -
CSVEQGRDTEAFF | TGCAGCGTAGAACAGGGGCGCGACACTGAAGCTTTCTTT | TRBV29-1 | - | TRBJ1-1 | TRBD1
CASSGHVRQETQYF | TGTGCCAGCAGTGGACACGTCCGCCAAGAGACCCAGTACTTC | TRBV2 | - | TRBJ2-5 | -
CASSEQGQRDTQYF | TGCGCCAGCAGTGAGCAGGGGCAGAGAGATACGCAGTATTTT | TRBV10-1 | - | TRBJ2-3 | -
CASSRKLAGGETQYF | TGTGCCAGCAGCCGGAAACTAGCGGGGGGAGAGACCCAGTACTTC | TRBV27 | - | TRBJ2-5 | TRBD2
CASSRQGEDSPLHF | TGTGCCAGCAGTCGACAGGGGGAAGATTCACCCCTCCACTTT | TRBV6-5 | few | TRBJ1-6 | TRBD1
CASSLAYEQFF | TGTGCCAGCAGCTTGGCATATGAGCAGTTCTTC | TRBV5-6 | - | TRBJ2-1 | -
CSARPEETQYF | TGCAGTGCTAGACCGGAAGAGACCCAGTACTTC | TRBV20-1 | - | TRBJ2-5 | -
CASRSGGSSGNTIYF | TGTGCCAGCCGTTCAGGGGGTTCCTCTGGAAACACCATATATTTT | TRBV6-5 | - | TRBJ1-3 | TRBD1
CAISEVGRGDNEQFF | TGTGCCATCAGTGAAGTGGGCAGGGGTGACAATGAGCAGTTCTTC | TRBV10-3 | - | TRBJ2-1 | -
CATSDSTGPHEKLFF | TGTGCCACCAGTGATTCCACAGGGCCCCACGAAAAACTGTTTTTT | TRBV24-1 | - | TRBJ1-4 | -
CASSLSGSYNEQFF | TGCGCCAGCAGCTTGTCGGGCTCCTACAATGAGCAGTTCTTC | TRBV5-1 | - | TRBJ2-1 | -
CASSKVGEGQPQHF | TGTGCCAGCAGCAAAGTTGGGGAGGGTCAGCCCCAGCATTTT | TRBV21-1 | once | TRBJ1-5 | -
CASSQLLSVDEQFF | TGCGCCAGCAGCCAATTACTCTCCGTTGATGAGCAGTTCTTC | TRBV4-1 | - | TRBJ2-1 | -
CASSLVWTDYNEQFF | TGTGCCAGCAGCTTAGTGTGGACAGACTACAATGAGCAGTTCTTC | TRBV7-2 | - | TRBJ2-1 | -
CSVEVQLTLFF | TGCAGCGTTGAAGTGCAGTTAACACTGTTTTTT | TRBV29-1 | - | TRBJ1-4 | -
CASSTDGGGLSGNEQFF | TGCGCCAGCAGCACCGACGGGGGAGGGCTTTCAGGGAATGAGCAGTTCTTC | TRBV5-1 | once | TRBJ2-1 | TRBD2
CASSQDLRQNEKLFF | TGCGCCAGCAGCCAAGATCTGCGGCAGAATGAAAAACTGTTTTTT | TRBV4-3 | - | TRBJ1-4 | -
CASSNSGTRDTGELFF | TGTGCCAGCAGCAATAGCGGGACACGGGACACCGGGGAGCTGTTTTTT | TRBV5-5 | - | TRBJ2-2 | TRBD2
CASSLLAGPYNEQFF | TGTGCCAGCAGTTTATTAGCGGGGCCCTACAATGAGCAGTTCTTC | TRBV27 | - | TRBJ2-1 | TRBD2
CASSLRGGSTDTQYF | TGTGCCAGCAGCTTACGCGGGGGCAGCACAGATACGCAGTATTTT | TRBV11-2 | - | TRBJ2-3 | -
CASSEMREETQYF | TGTGCCAGCAGTGAAATGAGGGAAGAGACCCAGTACTTC | TRBV2 | - | TRBJ2-5 | -
CASSEKGSGPQHF | TGCGCCAGCAGTGAGAAGGGGTCGGGGCCCCAGCATTTT | TRBV10-2 | few | TRBJ1-5 | -
CASRQGVGNTEAFF | TGTGCCAGCAGGCAGGGGGTTGGGAACACTGAAGCTTTCTTT | TRBV6-5 | - | TRBJ1-1 | TRBD1
CASSSVLGNQPQHF | TGTGCCAGCAGTTCGGTACTGGGCAATCAGCCCCAGCATTTT | TRBV6-5 | - | TRBJ1-5 | -
CASGFFYGNTIYF | TGTGCTAGTGGTTTTTTTTATGGAAACACCATATATTTT | TRBV12-5 | - | TRBJ1-3 | -
CASSGLAGEVYNEQFF | TGTGCCAGCAGTGGACTAGCGGGAGAGGTGTACAATGAGCAGTTCTTC | TRBV28 | - | TRBJ2-1 | TRBD2
CASSYVRGGYTF | TGTGCCAGCAGTTACGTGCGGGGTGGCTACACCTTC | TRBV6-2/TRBV6-3 | - | TRBJ1-2 | -
CASSDPAARDNEQFF | TGTGCCAGCAGCGATCCCGCGGCTCGGGACAATGAGCAGTTCTTC | TRBV11-2 | - | TRBJ2-1 | -
CASRSGTGFQPQHF | TGTGCCAGCAGATCCGGGACAGGGTTCCAGCCCCAGCATTTT | TRBV7-8 | - | TRBJ1-5 | TRBD1
CASTFRRQGETEAFF | TGTGCCAGCACCTTTAGGAGACAGGGGGAGACTGAAGCTTTCTTT | TRBV5-4 | - | TRBJ1-1 | TRBD1
CASSSGGFTDTQYF | TGCGCCAGCAGTTCGGGGGGGTTCACAGATACGCAGTATTTT | TRBV5-1 | - | TRBJ2-3 | TRBD2
CASSYSMDRSPLHF | TGTGCCAGCAGTTACTCGATGGACAGGTCACCCCTCCACTTT | TRBV6-6 | - | TRBJ1-6 | TRBD1
CASSVRQSDFSGNTIYF | TGTGCCAGCAGTGTAAGACAGTCAGATTTTTCTGGAAACACCATATATTTT | TRBV2 | - | TRBJ1-3 | -
CASSQLLWGQGHGYTF | TGCGCCAGCAGCCAGTTGCTTTGGGGGCAGGGCCATGGCTACACCTTC | TRBV4-3 | - | TRBJ1-2 | -
CILGTGGVTQYF | TGCATATTGGGTACAGGGGGAGTGACCCAGTACTTC | TRBV6-5 | - | TRBJ2-5 | TRBD1
CASSMIRGSLGDTQYF | TGTGCCAGCAGTATGATCCGGGGGAGCCTTGGGGATACGCAGTATTTT | TRBV7-2 | - | TRBJ2-3 | -
CASGRYERDTEAFF | TGCGCCAGCGGCAGGTACGAGAGGGACACTGAAGCTTTCTTT | TRBV5-1 | - | TRBJ1-1 | -
CASSPPFGGQYNEQFF | TGTGCCAGCTCACCACCGTTCGGAGGGCAGTACAATGAGCAGTTCTTC | TRBV18 | - | TRBJ2-1 | -
CASSPRTAGHGELFF | TGTGCCAGCAGCCCAAGGACAGCCGGTCACGGGGAGCTGTTTTTT | TRBV14 | - | TRBJ2-2 | -
CASSPGHMSLADYNEQFF | TGTGCCAGCAGTCCGGGACACATGAGTCTAGCAGACTACAATGAGCAGTTCTTC | TRBV28 | - | TRBJ2-1 | -